The rows below give T cell receptor beta chains drawn from one sample of a study of blood T cell repertoires in COVID-19. The method was immunoSEQ multiplex PCR; TCRdb's version includes in-frame clones alone and lacks a portion of them. The sample records 200,000 to 300,000 clones, 70% to 90% being singletons. Material for sequencing was peripheral blood. These receptors were taken from a woman in her 70s with active or convalescent COVID-19. Both conserved end residues are part of each CDR3. The order of the fields is clone size, V gene, D gene, J gene, CDR3 protein, CDR3 DNA. The D gene is left open where the match is weak. Expanded clones are given a class, and other clones once, few, many or no size at all.

NA	TRBV9	NA	TRBJ1-2	CASSVTASSGYTF	TGTGCCAGCAGCGTAACTGCCTCTAGTGGCTACACCTTC
NA	TRBV2	TRBD1	TRBJ1-2	CAGRQGSDYGYTF	TGTGCCGGCAGACAGGGGAGTGATTATGGCTACACCTTC
NA	TRBV18	NA	TRBJ1-4	CASSPGDSTNEKLFF	TGTGCCAGCTCGCCGGGGGACTCAACTAATGAAAAACTGTTTTTT
NA	TRBV11-2	NA	TRBJ1-2	CASSLDLQGWRSYGYTF	TGTGCCAGCAGCTTAGACCTACAGGGTTGGAGGAGCTATGGCTACACCTTC
NA	TRBV7-9	TRBD1	TRBJ1-2	CASSPWTIGTGQNNYGYTF	TGTGCCAGCAGCCCATGGACCATCGGGACAGGGCAAAATAACTATGGCTACACCTTC
once	TRBV24-1	NA	TRBJ1-2	CATSDAPAGHYGYTF	TGTGCCACCAGTGATGCCCCCGCGGGCCACTATGGCTACACCTTC
once	TRBV13	TRBD1	TRBJ1-6	CASRAGTEKFNSPLHF	TGTGCCAGCAGAGCCGGGACAGAAAAATTTAATTCACCCCTCCACTTT
NA	TRBV10-1	TRBD1	TRBJ2-7	CASSAGQADYEQYF	TGCGCCAGCAGCGCCGGACAGGCTGACTACGAGCAGTACTTC
NA	TRBV19	NA	TRBJ2-3	CASKEAVNTDTQYF	TGTGCCAGTAAGGAAGCGGTGAACACAGATACGCAGTATTTT
NA	TRBV24-1	NA	TRBJ2-2	CASGQAGELFF	TGTGCCTCCGGCCAGGCCGGGGAGCTGTTTTTT
NA	TRBV6-5	NA	TRBJ1-1	CASSAEGVNTEAFF	TGTGCCAGCAGCGCCGAGGGGGTGAACACTGAAGCTTTCTTT
NA	TRBV5-4	NA	TRBJ2-1	CASSLESSYNEQFF	TGTGCCAGCAGCTTGGAGAGCTCCTACAATGAGCAGTTCTTC
NA	TRBV6-5	NA	TRBJ1-2	CASSRTPNYGYTF	TGTGCCAGCAGTCGGACACCTAACTATGGCTACACCTTC
NA	TRBV6-6	NA	TRBJ1-5	CASSFEGFGNQPQHF	TGTGCCAGCAGTTTCGAGGGATTCGGCAATCAGCCCCAGCATTTT
NA	TRBV4-3	NA	TRBJ2-2	CASSQDDRSIGTGELFF	TGCGCCAGCAGCCAAGACGACCGATCTATCGGGACCGGGGAGCTGTTTTTT
NA	TRBV5-1	TRBD1	TRBJ2-5	CASTQGGLMGETQYF	TGCGCCAGCACCCAAGGGGGCCTCATGGGGGAGACCCAGTACTTC
once	TRBV5-1	TRBD1	TRBJ1-6	CASSGGQLNSPLHF	TGCGCCAGCAGCGGGGGACAGCTAAATTCACCCCTCCACTTT
NA	TRBV11-3	TRBD1	TRBJ2-1	CASSPERQGAYNEQFF	TGTGCCAGCAGCCCAGAGAGACAGGGGGCCTACAATGAGCAGTTCTTC
NA	TRBV6-5	TRBD1	TRBJ1-2	CASSPRTGANYGYTF	TGTGCCAGCAGTCCCAGGACAGGGGCTAACTATGGCTACACCTTC
NA	TRBV6-2/TRBV6-3	NA	TRBJ1-3	CASSYGPAGNTIYF	TGTGCCAGCAGTTACGGGCCAGCTGGAAACACCATATATTTT
once	TRBV19	NA	TRBJ2-2	CASSANGAGELFF	TGTGCCAGTAGTGCTAACGGGGCCGGGGAGCTGTTTTTT
NA	TRBV19	NA	TRBJ2-7	CASSIRGGEQYF	TGTGCCAGTAGTATCCGGGGAGGCGAGCAGTACTTC
NA	TRBV9	NA	TRBJ1-1	CASSARTANTEAFF	TGTGCCAGCAGCGCTAGGACAGCGAACACTGAAGCTTTCTTT
NA	TRBV6-6	NA	TRBJ1-1	CASRPTGNTEAFF	TGTGCCAGCAGGCCGACAGGAAACACTGAAGCTTTCTTT
once	TRBV11-2	TRBD2	TRBJ2-3	CASSFQRGYTDTQYF	TGTGCCAGCAGCTTCCAGCGGGGATACACAGATACGCAGTATTTT
NA	TRBV19	NA	TRBJ1-3	CASTGFYGVGDSGNTIYF	TGTGCCAGTACGGGTTTTTACGGGGTTGGGGATTCTGGAAACACCATATATTTT
NA	TRBV14	TRBD1	TRBJ2-7	CASSPSTGFGQYF	TGTGCCAGCAGCCCCTCGACAGGGTTTGGGCAGTACTTC
NA	TRBV12-5	NA	TRBJ2-2	CASGLSGAGELFF	TGTGCTAGTGGTTTGTCGGGGGCCGGGGAGCTGTTTTTT
NA	TRBV7-2	TRBD2	TRBJ2-3	CASSPRTSGVTDTQYF	TGTGCCAGCAGCCCCCGGACTAGCGGGGTCACAGATACGCAGTATTTT
NA	TRBV11-2	TRBD2	TRBJ2-1	CASSFPRLAGNNEQFF	TGTGCCAGCAGCTTCCCCAGGCTAGCGGGGAATAATGAGCAGTTCTTC
NA	TRBV6-2/TRBV6-3	NA	TRBJ2-7	CASSDPRGRDHEQYF	TGTGCCAGCAGTGACCCCCGCGGGCGGGACCACGAGCAGTACTTC
NA	TRBV21-1	NA	TRBJ1-6	CASSLERGTYNSPLHF	TGTGCCAGCAGCCTAGAGCGGGGAACCTATAATTCACCCCTCCACTTT
NA	TRBV14	TRBD1	TRBJ1-2	CASSQRRPTGGPPGGAYGYTF	TGTGCCAGCAGCCAAAGGAGACCGACAGGGGGCCCCCCTGGGGGTGCTTATGGCTACACCTTC
NA	TRBV27	NA	TRBJ1-4	CASSFLGEKLFF	TGTGCCAGCAGTTTCCTGGGCGAAAAACTGTTTTTT
NA	TRBV5-1	NA	TRBJ2-7	CASSPGNFSSYEQYF	TGCGCCAGCAGCCCAGGGAACTTCAGCTCCTACGAGCAGTACTTC
NA	TRBV11-2	TRBD1	TRBJ1-5	CASSLGQGGNQPQHF	TGTGCCAGCAGCTTAGGACAGGGAGGAAATCAGCCCCAGCATTTT
NA	TRBV4-1	NA	TRBJ1-4	CASIQETGLNEKLFF	TGCGCCAGCATCCAAGAGACAGGCCTTAATGAAAAACTGTTTTTT
NA	TRBV15	NA	TRBJ2-7	CATSSEDNTYEQYF	TGTGCCACCAGTTCAGAGGACAACACCTACGAGCAGTACTTC
NA	TRBV13	TRBD1	TRBJ1-5	CASSFYRGPRSNQPQHF	TGTGCCAGCAGCTTCTACAGGGGACCAAGGAGCAATCAGCCCCAGCATTTT
NA	TRBV7-2	NA	TRBJ1-1	CASSLRGMGTEAFF	TGTGCCAGCAGCTTAAGGGGAATGGGCACTGAAGCTTTCTTT
few	TRBV5-1	NA	TRBJ1-1	CASSLGQSNTEAFF	TGCGCCAGCAGCTTGGGACAGTCGAACACTGAAGCTTTCTTT